Below, 22 T cell receptor beta chains from the same sample are listed, as sequenced in a study of CD8 T cells in Susac syndrome. Random hexamers were used to reverse transcribe an amount of roughly 0.45 to 1 ug RNA. Each CDR3 protein is one row after TCRdb ran MiXCR on the immunoSEQ multiplex PCR reads. Here the sample spans 85,000 to 95,000 distinct CDR3 sequences, over 90% being singletons. The sequenced sample was CD4+ T cells from PBMCs. The receptors here all came from a human donor with Susac syndrome.

This rearrangement joins TRBV20-1 to TRBJ2-7; perhaps D is TRBD1 or TRBD2 (5 bases each). This CDR3 is built from 14 residues. Trimming shortened V by 3 bases and J by 0 bases, and 12 bases separated the two germline ends. The germline gives CDR1 DFQATT, CDR2 SNEGSKA (reference sequence). Here the CDR3 reads CSARWDGDSYEQYF. CDR3 bases: TGCAGTGCTAGGTGGGACGGCGACTCCTACGAGCAGTACTTC.

This clonotype was observed a few times. J is TRBJ2-7 and V is TRBV7-9; TRBD2 matches at 8 bases. With 5 bases clipped from V and 6 bases from J, the junction kept 9 bases outside the gene matches. The length of the CDR3 is 14 residues. From germline, CDR1 is SEHNR and CDR2 FQNEAQ (reference sequence). The CDR3 bases are TGTGCCAGCAGCGAGACTAGCGAAAAGAGCGAGCAGTACTTC. Amino acids: CASSETSEKSEQYF.

The gene calls are TRBV12-5 and TRBJ2-1; 11 bases line up with TRBD2. Trimming at V came to 1 base and at J to 4 bases, leaving 3 bases not matched to a gene. Germline loops: CDR1 LGHNT, CDR2 FRNRAP. CDR3 length equals 16 residues. In nucleotides, the CDR3 is TGTGCTAGTGGTTTGGAGATAGCGGGGGGGTACAATGAGCAGTTCTTC. It specifies CASGLEIAGGYNEQFF.

The chain joins TRBV30 to TRBJ2-3, with 11 bases aligning to TRBD2. The CDR3 sequence is 15 residues long. V shed 3 bases and J 4 bases; nucleotides not matched to a gene: 6. The germline gives CDR1 GTSNPN, CDR2 SVGIG (reference sequence). The chain's CDR3 is CAWRIAGGFADTQYF. CDR3 nucleotides: TGTGCCTGGAGGATAGCGGGGGGGTTTGCAGATACGCAGTATTTT.

The genes are TRBV24-1 and TRBJ2-1; 8 nucleotides match TRBD2. The CDR3 totals 16 residues. The V gene end was trimmed by 2 bases and the J gene end by 4 bases; junction bases not matched to a gene: 6. Germline CDR1 reads KGHDR; CDR2 reads SFDVKD. CDR3 nucleotides: TGTGCCACCAGTGATTCCAAGGGACTAGGATACAATGAGCAGTTCTTC. It is translated as CATSDSKGLGYNEQFF.

The chain recombines TRBV12-3 or TRBV12-4 with TRBJ1-2; TRBD1 agrees at 7 bases. This CDR3 has 16 amino acids. Unmatched junction bases numbered 10, after V lost 4 bases and J lost 2 bases. The CDR3 DNA reads TGTGCCAGCAGTTCGATACAGGGGTGGAGGAACTATGGCTACACCTTC. As protein: CASSSIQGWRNYGYTF.

The rearrangement joins TRBV24-1 to TRBJ1-1, with TRBD1 as a possible D gene (6 bases). V dropped 8 bases and J dropped 1 base, with 10 bases sitting between them. Germline loops: CDR1 KGHDR, CDR2 SFDVKD. CDR3 length equals 13 residues. CDR3 sequence reads: CATKGGENTEAFF. The CDR3 DNA reads TGTGCCACCAAGGGGGGCGAGAACACTGAAGCTTTCTTT.

V gene TRBV2 combines with J gene TRBJ2-3; 8 bases agree with TRBD2. This CDR3 contains 15 residues. Germline CDR1 SNHLY, CDR2 FYNNEI. The ends lost 5 bases at V and 0 bases at J; junction bases unmatched: 4. CDR3 in amino acids: CASSSIAGSTDTQYF. The CDR3 bases are TGTGCCAGCAGTTCCATAGCGGGGAGCACAGATACGCAGTATTTT.

This chain uses TRBV7-2 with TRBJ2-3; D not resolved. Germline V gene lookup returns CDR1 SGHTA and CDR2 FQGNSA. The CDR3 covers 16 residues. Trimming left V 2 bases short and J 0 bases short, with 12 bases between. Here the CDR3 DNA reads TGTGCCAGCAGCTTACAGGCTGCCACTAGCACAGATACGCAGTATTTT. Encoded protein: CASSLQAATSTDTQYF.

This clonotype was seen a single time. The chain is built from TRBV3-1 and TRBJ2-7, with D perhaps matching TRBD1 (5 bases). CDR3 length: 14 residues. V lost 2 bases, J lost 1 base, and 9 bases lay in between. Germline loops: CDR1 LGHDT, CDR2 YNNKEL (reference sequence). This CDR3 reads CASSQLYRSYEQYF. CDR3 DNA sequence: TGTGCCAGCAGCCAACTTTACAGGTCCTACGAGCAGTACTTC.

The gene calls are TRBV12-3 or TRBV12-4 and TRBJ2-3, with D perhaps matching TRBD1 or TRBD2 (6 bases each). Trimming shortened V by 3 bases and J by 0 bases, and 10 bases separated the two germline ends. The CDR3 is made up of 15 amino acids. CDR3 sequence: CASSLGGLSTDTQYF. In nucleotides, the CDR3 is TGTGCCAGCAGTTTGGGGGGCCTGAGCACAGATACGCAGTATTTT.

The chain joins TRBV7-6 to TRBJ2-5; the D call may be TRBD1 or TRBD2 (5 bases each). The DNA matches TRBJ2-1 better at its end, which makes the J call doubtful. This CDR3 is built from 12 residues. Germline V gene lookup returns CDR1 SGHVS and CDR2 FNYEAQ. The CDR3 DNA is TGTGCCAGCAGCTCGACCCCCGGGACCCAGTTCTTC. It yields the protein CASSSTPGTQFF.

This chain links TRBV12-3 or TRBV12-4 with TRBJ1-5; D uncertain. The V end was cut by 3 bases, the J end by 1 base, with 10 bases between. This CDR3 has 15 residues. This CDR3 reads CASSFEHRSNQPQHF. CDR3 sequence (DNA): TGTGCCAGCAGTTTCGAACATCGGAGCAATCAGCCCCAGCATTTT.

The V gene is TRBV3-1, the J gene TRBJ2-4; the match to TRBD2 covers 9 bases. The V gene's germline CDR1 is LGHDT and CDR2 YNNKEL (reference sequence). The V segment lost 4 bases and the J segment 11 bases; nucleotides outside the gene matches: 6. The CDR3 runs 13 residues. Written as DNA, the CDR3 is TGTGCCAGCAGCCCCCGACTAGCGGCCTTTCAGTACTTC. Protein sequence: CASSPRLAAFQYF.

The J gene is TRBJ2-1, the V gene TRBV4-3, with D perhaps assigned TRBD1 or TRBD2 (5 bases each). The CDR3 runs 15 residues. The germline V gene encodes CDR1 LGHNA and CDR2 YSLEER. V lost 4 bases to trimming and J lost 6 bases, with 16 bases between them. The CDR3 reads CASSPRDRGTNEQFF. The DNA for the CDR3 is TGCGCCAGCAGCCCCCGGGACCGAGGAACCAATGAGCAGTTCTTC.

This chain uses TRBV28 with TRBJ1-2; D unresolved. The ends were cut back, 3 bases at V and 4 bases at J, with 6 bases in the middle. The CDR3 extends over 12 amino acids. Germline assignment: CDR1 MDHEN and CDR2 SYDVKM. DNA of the CDR3: TGTGCCAGCAGTTTGGCGGGCTATGGCTACACCTTC. Protein product: CASSLAGYGYTF.

This rearrangement joins TRBV18 to TRBJ1-1, with 8 bases fitting TRBD1. The CDR3 contains 16 residues. Germline values: CDR1 KGHSH, CDR2 LQKENI. With 1 base clipped from V and 1 base from J, the junction kept 5 bases outside the gene matches. The CDR3 here is CASSPLSGTGNTEAFF. The DNA for the CDR3 is TGTGCCAGCTCACCACTTTCCGGGACAGGGAACACTGAAGCTTTCTTT.

This chain joins TRBV9 and TRBJ2-5; D could derive from TRBD1 or TRBD2 (5 bases each). Germline CDR1 SGDLS, CDR2 YYNGEE. This CDR3 contains 12 residues. V was cut by 3 bases and J by 4 bases, with 7 bases left in between. The CDR3 loop reads CASSEGRETQYF. CDR3 nucleotides: TGTGCCAGCAGCGAGGGGAGAGAGACCCAGTACTTC.

The V call is TRBV3-1, the J call TRBJ1-1, with 8 bases aligning to TRBD1. With 3 bases clipped from V and 7 bases from J, the junction kept 1 base outside the gene matches. Germline loops: CDR1 LGHDT, CDR2 YNNKEL (reference sequence). This CDR3 spans 12 amino acids. The DNA of the CDR3 is TGTGCCAGCAGCCACGGGACAGGTGAAGCTTTCTTT. This encodes CASSHGTGEAFF.

This clonotype came up once. V usage is TRBV9 and J usage is TRBJ1-6; 10 nucleotides line up with TRBD1. Germline V gene lookup returns CDR1 SGDLS and CDR2 YYNGEE. The CDR3 has 16 amino acids. Trimming took 4 bases from V and 8 from J; bases not matched to a gene: 9. CDR3 nucleotides: TGTGCCAGCAGCATCACCGGGACAGGGGAGGATTCACCCCTCCACTTT. Translated, it gives CASSITGTGEDSPLHF.

The chain is built from TRBV29-1 and TRBJ1-1, with D hard to call. There are 13 residues in the CDR3. V lost 4 bases to trimming and J lost 0 bases, with 9 bases between them. Germline V gene lookup returns CDR1 SQVTM and CDR2 ANQGSEA. The DNA of the CDR3 is TGCAGCGTTGGGAAGAATTTGAACACTGAAGCTTTCTTT. Its protein product is CSVGKNLNTEAFF.

The chain couples TRBV24-1 to TRBJ2-3; TRBD2 matches at 11 bases. The germline V gene has CDR1 KGHDR and CDR2 SFDVKD. V lost 2 bases to trimming and J lost 14 bases; unmatched junction nucleotides: 5. The CDR3 is 13 residues long. The CDR3 protein is CATSDSLAGAGYF. The DNA of the CDR3 is TGTGCCACCAGTGATTCACTAGCGGGGGCGGGGTATTTT.